The clone carrying this T cell receptor (beta chain) came up many times. The data derive from a study of early T cells in non-severe SARS-CoV-2 infection. V shed 1 base and J shed 0 bases, with 6 bases lying between them. The CDR3 sequence is 15 residues long. Germline CDR1 reads SGHAT; CDR2 reads FQNNGV. Individual cDNA molecules received unique molecular identifiers. Each CDR3 protein gets one entry after TCRdb re-called the 5' RACE reads with MiXCR. The sample includes roughly 75,000 distinct CDR3 sequences, 11% of them seen just once. The sequencing sample was made of whole blood. This chain uses TRBV11-2 with TRBJ1-4; D is uncertain. The receptor's source is an adult who was a healthcare worker with PCR-confirmed SARS-CoV-2 infection or an uninfected control (not recorded which). The CDR3 coding sequence is TGTGCCAGCAGCTTAGCCCCCGCAACTAATGAAAAACTGTTTTTT. It specifies CASSLAPATNEKLFF.